This is a list of T cell receptor beta chains from one sample in a study of T cells in Graves' hyperthyroidism and ophthalmopathy. Each CDR3 protein gets one entry after TCRdb re-called the multiplex PCR reads with MiXCR. Altogether fewer than 600,000 distinct CDR3 sequences are present, 14% being singletons, with the ten largest covering approximately 15%. Sequenced input: blood. All receptors come from a woman aged 40 to 50 with Graves' hyperthyroidism. Both conserved end residues are part of each CDR3. Each record gives: CDR3 length, V gene, J gene, clone size, D gene, CDR3 DNA, CDR3 protein. D genes are given only for firm matches. Expanded clones get a size class; other rows say once, few or many, or leave the size out.

13	TRBV7-9	TRBJ2-5	few	-	TGTGCCAGCAGCTTACTGGGGATGGAGACCCAGTACTTC	CASSLLGMETQYF
13	TRBV14	TRBJ2-3	-	-	TGTGCCAGCAGCCAAGACCTTATAGATACGCAGTATTTT	CASSQDLIDTQYF
13	TRBV18	TRBJ1-2	-	-	TGTGCCAGCTCACCAGACAAAAACTATGGCTACACCTTC	CASSPDKNYGYTF
14	TRBV30	TRBJ2-2	many	-	TGTGCCTGGAGTCACAACTCCAACACCGGGGAGCTGTTTTTT	CAWSHNSNTGELFF
16	TRBV18	TRBJ2-5	-	TRBD1	TGTGCCAGCTCACCACCCGGGACAGGGAAGTCAGAGACCCAGTACTTC	CASSPPGTGKSETQYF
18	TRBV7-2	TRBJ2-4	many	-	TGTGCCAGCAGCTTAATAATGACTGCAGGGGTTGCCAAAAACATTCAGTACTTC	CASSLIMTAGVAKNIQYF
11	TRBV5-1	TRBJ2-7	many	-	TGCGCCAGCGCCCTGAACTACGAGCAGTACTTC	CASALNYEQYF
15	TRBV10-3	TRBJ2-7	few	TRBD1	TGTGCCATCAGTGAAGGACAGGGGGCTATCTACGAGCAGTACTTC	CAISEGQGAIYEQYF
15	TRBV7-9	TRBJ1-1	-	TRBD1	TGTGCCAGCAGCTCCCTAAGGGGGCAATTAACTGAAGCTTTCTTT	CASSSLRGQLTEAFF
15	TRBV6-1	TRBJ1-4	-	-	TGTGCCAGCAGTCCCCTTGACAGGACGAATGAAAAACTGTTTTTT	CASSPLDRTNEKLFF
15	TRBV6-1	TRBJ2-7	many	-	TGTGCCAGCAGTGAACGGGGGATACTCTCCTACGAGCAGTACTTC	CASSERGILSYEQYF
14	TRBV12-3/TRBV12-4	TRBJ1-4	many	-	TGTGCCAGCACTCTGGGGCGGAGTAATGAAAAACTGTTTTTT	CASTLGRSNEKLFF
15	TRBV12-3/TRBV12-4	TRBJ1-6	many	TRBD1	TGTGCCAGCTCTCGGAACCGGGACAGCAATTCACCCCTCCACTTT	CASSRNRDSNSPLHF
16	TRBV7-3	TRBJ2-1	-	-	TGTGCCAGCAGCTTAAGTAGGAGGGATCACTACAATGAGCAGTTCTTC	CASSLSRRDHYNEQFF
17	TRBV28	TRBJ2-1	-	TRBD2	TGTGCCAGCAGGTCGGGTGGCGGGGCGGGAGTTTACAATGAGCAGTTCTTC	CASRSGGGAGVYNEQFF
15	TRBV2	TRBJ2-7	few	-	TGTGCCAGCAGTGGACGGGCAGGGTCCACTCTCGAGCAGTACTTC	CASSGRAGSTLEQYF
16	TRBV3-1	TRBJ2-2	many	-	TGTGCCAGCAGCCAAGTTTTAGGGATTAGCGCCGGGGAGCTGTTTTTT	CASSQVLGISAGELFF
12	TRBV28	TRBJ1-1	many	-	TGTGCCAGCAGGTCCGCGAACACTGAAGCTTTCTTT	CASRSANTEAFF
15	TRBV12-3/TRBV12-4	TRBJ2-7	many	-	TGTGCCAGCAGTCGGGGACCGGCGGTCGGCTACGAGCAGTACTTC	CASSRGPAVGYEQYF
14	TRBV20-1	TRBJ2-3	many	-	TGCAGTGCTTTTAATGCGGCTAGCACAGATACGCAGTATTTT	CSAFNAASTDTQYF
16	TRBV5-1	TRBJ2-7	many	TRBD1	TGCGCCAGCAGCTCCTCGGCAGGGGGCAACTCCTACGAGCAGTACTTC	CASSSSAGGNSYEQYF
14	TRBV27	TRBJ2-7	-	TRBD1	TGTGCCAGCAGTTCTCGGGACAGCTTCTACGAGCAGTACTTC	CASSSRDSFYEQYF
15	TRBV7-9	TRBJ2-4	-	-	TGTGCCAGCAGCTTAGTGGGGGGCGCCAAAAACATTCAGTACTTC	CASSLVGGAKNIQYF
13	TRBV7-9	TRBJ1-4	-	-	TGTGCCAGCAGCCTGGGACTTAATGAAAAACTGTTTTTT	CASSLGLNEKLFF
16	TRBV6-1	TRBJ1-2	-	TRBD1	TGTGCCAGCAGTCCGAGGACAGGGATAGTTAACTATGGCTACACCTTC	CASSPRTGIVNYGYTF
16	TRBV7-9	TRBJ1-1	many	TRBD1	TGTGCCAGCAGCTTGGGACAGCTTCAAGACCACACTGAAGCTTTCTTT	CASSLGQLQDHTEAFF
11	TRBV20-1	TRBJ2-3	many	TRBD1	TGCAGTGCTAGAGTAGGGGGCCAGCAGTATTTT	CSARVGGQQYF
12	TRBV24-1	TRBJ1-2	few	-	TGTGCCACCAGTGCGGGTAACTATGGCTACACCTTC	CATSAGNYGYTF
16	TRBV20-1	TRBJ2-1	few	TRBD2	TGCAGTGCTAGCTCTTTAGCGGGAGGGCCCCACAATGAGCAGTTCTTC	CSASSLAGGPHNEQFF
13	TRBV4-1	TRBJ2-7	-	-	TGCGCCAGCAGCCAAAGACAGGAGTACGAGCAGTACTTC	CASSQRQEYEQYF
17	TRBV6-5	TRBJ1-3	many	-	TGTGCCAGCAGTTACGACTTTCCCAATTACTCTGGAAACACCATATATTTT	CASSYDFPNYSGNTIYF
18	TRBV5-1	TRBJ2-7	many	TRBD2	TGCGCCAGCAGCTTGGGAATGGCTAGCGGGAGAATCTCCTACGAGCAGTACTTC	CASSLGMASGRISYEQYF
16	TRBV5-6	TRBJ2-1	-	TRBD2	TGTGTCAGCAGCTGGGGGACTAGCGGATTCTACAATGAGCAGTTCTTC	CVSSWGTSGFYNEQFF
11	TRBV12-3/TRBV12-4	TRBJ2-3	many	-	TGTGCCAGCAGCGACAGGAATACGCAGTATTTT	CASSDRNTQYF
15	TRBV12-3/TRBV12-4	TRBJ2-1	many	-	TGTGCCAGCAGTTTAAGTTTTGGAGGGTCCAGTGAGCAGTTCTTC	CASSLSFGGSSEQFF
16	TRBV7-2	TRBJ1-5	-	TRBD1	TGTGCCAGCAGCTCGACAGGGGGCGCGGGCAATCAGCCCCAGCATTTT	CASSSTGGAGNQPQHF
17	TRBV10-3	TRBJ2-5	many	TRBD2	TGTGCCATCAGTGAGTTCAAGCGGGAGTCCCTTTGGGAGACCCAGTACTTC	CAISEFKRESLWETQYF
12	TRBV2	TRBJ2-1	many	-	TGTGCCAGCAGTCGCGCCGGGGGTGAGCAGTTCTTC	CASSRAGGEQFF
17	TRBV10-1	TRBJ2-1	few	TRBD2	TGCGCCAGCAGTGAGTCGTCCATTGGCGGGAGTATGAATGAGCAGTTCTTC	CASSESSIGGSMNEQFF
14	TRBV7-2	TRBJ2-2	many	TRBD1	TGTGCCAGCAGCCGACAGGGTGCCACCGGGGAGCTGTTTTTT	CASSRQGATGELFF
13	TRBV30	TRBJ1-3	many	-	TGTGCCTGGAGTGCGGGTGATCGAAACACCATATATTTT	CAWSAGDRNTIYF
12	TRBV30	TRBJ1-4	many	-	TGTGCCTTCGGGACGGATAATGAAAAACTGTTTTTT	CAFGTDNEKLFF
14	TRBV11-2	TRBJ2-1	many	-	TGTGCCAGCAGCTTAGGCCAGAACCACAATGAGCAGTTCTTC	CASSLGQNHNEQFF
14	TRBV20-1	TRBJ2-7	many	TRBD2	TGCAGTGCCTTGGACGAGACTAGCTTCCACGAGCAGTACTTC	CSALDETSFHEQYF
17	TRBV18	TRBJ1-1	few	TRBD1	TGTGCCAGCTCACCAGGGACAGGGGGCACTTTGGGGACTGAAGCTTTCTTT	CASSPGTGGTLGTEAFF
16	TRBV6-5	TRBJ2-5	many	TRBD2	TGTGCCAGCAGTTACTCTCCGGCGGGAGTAGTGGAGACCCAGTACTTC	CASSYSPAGVVETQYF
13	TRBV3-1	TRBJ1-3	many	-	TGTGCCAGCAGCCGAAGAGGCGACGGGACCATATATTTT	CASSRRGDGTIYF
15	TRBV5-6	TRBJ2-7	many	TRBD2	TGTGCCAGCAGCCCCTGGACTAGCGGGAGGTACGAGCAGTACTTC	CASSPWTSGRYEQYF
15	TRBV24-1	TRBJ2-3	many	-	TGTGCCACCAGTCTAACCGGGACAAGCACAGATACGCAGTATTTT	CATSLTGTSTDTQYF